The 24 T cell receptor beta chains given below trace back to one sample, sequenced in a study of T cell repertoires in cytomegalovirus infection. TCRdb passed the reads through MiXCR, listing each CDR3 protein once. The sample contains 340,000 or so distinct CDR3 sequences, 20% to 30% of which appear only once. The antigens these receptors bind are not known. This specimen was cultured PBMCs, taken from culture after CMV antigen stimulation. These receptors were obtained from a human donor in good health (CMV status not recorded). Some clones in this sample may be carry-over from other donors' samples.

V gene TRBV6-2 or TRBV6-3 combines with J gene TRBJ2-3, with a possible D match to TRBD1 (7 bases). The CDR3 has 14 residues. Per germline, CDR1 MNHEY and CDR2 SVGEGT. V shed 6 bases and J shed 5 bases, with 15 bases lying between them. CDR3: CASSTTGRKDTQYF. CDR3 nucleotide sequence: TGTGCCAGCAGCACGACAGGGAGGAAAGATACGCAGTATTTT.

This chain links TRBV5-8 with TRBJ2-7; no reliable D call. CDR1 is SGHTS, CDR2 YDEGEE, per germline. This CDR3 is built from 14 residues. Deletions cut 1 base from V and 3 bases from J, with 11 bases between. Here the CDR3 DNA reads TGTGCCAGCAGCTTGCACCGCTCCCACTACGAGCAGTACGTC. Encoded protein: CASSLHRSHYEQYV.

In this sample, this clonotype turned up a few times. J is TRBJ2-5 and V is TRBV11-2; TRBD1 matches 7 bases. CDR1 SGHAT and CDR2 FQNNGV come from the germline V gene. J gave up 4 bases and V 1 base, and 6 bases lay outside the gene matches. CDR3 length: 15 amino acids. The CDR3 protein is CASSLGLSGGETQYF. As DNA, the CDR3 is TGTGCCAGCAGCTTAGGCCTGTCAGGGGGAGAGACCCAGTACTTC.

The chain is built from TRBV7-6 and TRBJ2-1; 12 bases line up with TRBD2. Losses at the gene ends were 0 bases for V and 8 bases for J; bases not matched to a gene: 5. The CDR3 is 16 residues long. From germline, CDR1 is SGHVS and CDR2 FNYEAQ. The DNA of the CDR3 is TGTGCCAGCAGCTTAGCCACTAGCGGGAGGAACGATGAGCAGTTCTTC. Amino acid sequence: CASSLATSGRNDEQFF. Full variable domain (missing parts from reference TRBV7-6 and TRBJ2-1): GAGVSQSPRYKVTKRGQDVALRCDPISGHVSLYWYRQALGQGPEFLTYFNYEAQQDKSGLPNDRFSAERPEGSISTLTIQRTEQRDSAMYRCASSLATSGRNDEQFFGPGTRLTVL.

The sample holds many counts of this clonotype. The rearrangement uses TRBV7-9 and TRBJ2-5; D not resolved. The V gene's germline CDR1 is SEHNR and CDR2 FQNEAQ (reference sequence). The CDR3 runs to 12 residues. Trimming took 5 bases from V and 5 from J, leaving 9 bases between them. The CDR3 DNA follows: TGTGCCAGCAGCCCTCAAGCTGAGACCCAGTACTTC. As protein: CASSPQAETQYF.

The sample holds many counts of this clonotype. The rearrangement uses TRBV28 and TRBJ2-3; perhaps TRBD2 as D (6 bases). This CDR3 contains 17 residues. Deletions cut 5 bases from V and 0 bases from J, with 18 bases between. The germline gives CDR1 MDHEN, CDR2 SYDVKM. For the CDR3, the DNA is TGTGCCAGCAGTACCTCCGGGACTCTTACTAGCACAGATACGCAGTATTTT. It is translated as CASSTSGTLTSTDTQYF.

This clonotype appeared a few times. The chain links TRBV20-1 to TRBJ2-7, with no clear D. CDR1 is DFQATT and CDR2 is SNEGSKA in the germline V gene (reference sequence). V was trimmed by 8 bases and J by 1 base, leaving 9 bases between them. This CDR3 is 11 amino acids long. The CDR3: CSSSRSYEQYF. The CDR3 DNA sequence: TGCAGTAGCTCAAGGTCCTACGAGCAGTACTTC.

This clonotype was observed many times. The V and J genes are TRBV7-2 and TRBJ2-7, with 8 bases lining up with TRBD2. Trimming at V came to 4 bases and at J to 1 base, leaving 6 bases not matched to a gene. This CDR3 spans 15 amino acids. CDR1 is SGHTA and CDR2 is FQGNSA in the germline V gene. CDR3 in amino acids: CASSSGLASSYEQYF. DNA for the CDR3: TGTGCCAGCAGCTCCGGACTAGCATCTTCCTACGAGCAGTACTTC.

This clonotype was found a few times. The V gene is TRBV7-4, the J gene TRBJ2-7, with D perhaps assigned TRBD1 or TRBD2 (6 bases each). V lost 4 bases and J 3 bases, leaving 16 bases between the germline ends. Germline V gene sequence: CDR1 SGHVT, CDR2 SQSDAQ. The CDR3 length is 15 residues. The CDR3 nucleotides are TGTGCCAGCAGCTCACTGTGGGGGGCTGACTACGAGCAGTACTTC. It codes for CASSSLWGADYEQYF.

The rearrangement links TRBV20-1 to TRBJ2-7, with 10 bases lining up with TRBD2. Germline trimming cut 5 bases from V and 5 bases from J; bases unmatched to any gene: 9. Per germline, CDR1 DFQATT and CDR2 SNEGSKA (reference sequence). The CDR3 contains 14 residues. CDR3: CSAALSGRLNEQYV. CDR3 nucleotides: TGCAGTGCTGCCCTTAGCGGGAGGTTAAACGAGCAGTACGTC.

This clonotype was seen more than once but under ten times. The chain has TRBV4-3 and TRBJ2-3; the match to TRBD2 covers 8 bases. The CDR3 totals 16 residues. The germline V gene has CDR1 LGHNA and CDR2 YSLEER. With V trimmed by 3 bases and J by 0 bases, 5 bases remained unmatched. The CDR3 region is CASSQTSDRSTDTQYF. CDR3 coding DNA: TGCGCCAGCAGCCAGACTAGCGACCGTAGCACAGATACGCAGTATTTT.

CDR3 amino acids: CASSLPGQGGQPQHF. In nucleotides, the CDR3 is TGTGCCAGCTCGCTGCCCGGGCAGGGGGGTCAGCCCCAGCATTTT. V is TRBV18 and J is TRBJ1-5; TRBD1 matches at 7 bases. The germline gives CDR1 KGHSH, CDR2 LQKENI. This CDR3 is 15 amino acids long. Trimming cost V 6 bases and J 6 bases; bases outside gene matches: 11.

This clonotype has a count of ten or more. The rearrangement uses TRBV7-2 and TRBJ2-2; 13 bases map to TRBD2. This CDR3 region has 17 residues. Germline trimming cut 5 bases from V and 5 bases from J; bases unmatched to any gene: 8. CDR1 is SGHTA, CDR2 FQGNSA, per germline. The CDR3 DNA follows: TGTGCCAGCAGCCCACGCGGACTAGCGGGAGTGACCGGGGAGCTGTTTTTT. Its translation is CASSPRGLAGVTGELFF.

The chain joins TRBV29-1 to TRBJ2-1, with 8 bases matching TRBD2. Looked up from germline, CDR1 is SQVTM and CDR2 is ANQGSEA. Losses at the gene ends were 2 bases for V and 0 bases for J; bases not matched to a gene: 3. The CDR3 loop spans 15 amino acids. For the CDR3, the DNA is TGCAGCGTTGAATGGAGCGGGAGCTCCTACAATGAGCAGTTCTTC. It codes for CSVEWSGSSYNEQFF.

The gene calls are TRBV19 and TRBJ2-2; no reliable D call. The germline V gene encodes CDR1 LNHDA and CDR2 SQIVND (reference sequence). The V end lost 5 bases, the J end lost 4 bases, and 17 bases lay between the germline ends. The CDR3 covers 16 residues. CDR3 bases: TGTGCCAGTAGTCCCGTCAGGCTAACCTTCACCGGGGAGCTGTTTTTT. Translating it yields CASSPVRLTFTGELFF.

The CDR3 region is CASSSQGTGRNTIYF. CDR3 bases: TGTGCCAGCAGCTCGCAGGGGACCGGTCGAAACACCATATATTTT. The rearrangement joins TRBV5-4 to TRBJ1-3, with D perhaps TRBD1 (6 bases). V was cut by 3 bases and J by 5 bases, with 15 bases left in between. The CDR3 contains 15 residues. Looked up from germline, CDR1 is SGHNT and CDR2 is YYREEE (reference sequence). The whole variable domain, remainder taken from reference TRBV5-4 and TRBJ1-3, is ETGVTQSPTHLIKTRGQQVTLRCSSQSGHNTVSWYQQALGQGPQFIFQYYREEENGRGNFPPRFSGLQFPNYSSELNVNALELDDSALYLCASSSQGTGRNTIYFGEGSWLTVV.

The rearrangement links TRBV6-2 or TRBV6-3 to TRBJ2-1; D tentatively reads TRBD1 or TRBD2 (6 bases each). Germline-derived CDR1 and CDR2 are MNHEY and SVGEGT. Trimming left V 5 bases short and J 4 bases short, with 12 bases between. The CDR3 covers 14 residues. The CDR3 DNA follows: TGTGCCAGCAGTCCCCCGGGGGCATACAATGAGCAGTTCTTC. Encoded protein: CASSPPGAYNEQFF.

This clonotype was seen many times. The J gene is TRBJ1-1, the V gene TRBV12-3 or TRBV12-4, with 7 bases identical to TRBD1. The CDR3 is made up of 13 amino acids. J was trimmed by 8 bases and V by 6 bases; bases with no gene match: 9. The CDR3 reads CASSRGTVSEAFF. The CDR3 nucleotides are TGTGCCAGCAGCAGAGGGACAGTCTCGGAAGCTTTCTTT.

Ten or more counts support this clonotype. CDR3 in DNA: TGTGCCAGCAGTCGGGGACTAGCCTACAATGAGCAGTTCTTC. It encodes CASSRGLAYNEQFF. The rearrangement joins TRBV12-3 or TRBV12-4 to TRBJ2-1; 8 bases line up with TRBD2. The V gene end was trimmed by 5 bases and the J gene end by 2 bases; junction bases not matched to a gene: 2. The CDR3 is 14 amino acids.

Notes on this clonotype: An end of the junction does not agree with germline; a read error may underlie this. The rearrangement uses TRBV20-1 and TRBJ2-7; D possibly corresponds to TRBD2 (5 bases). The CDR3 extends over 11 amino acids. Germline V gene data show CDR1 as DFQATT and CDR2 as SNEGSKA (reference sequence). In DNA, the CDR3 is TGCAGTGCTAGAAAGGCCGCTAGCCTTGGCTTC. Residues: CSARKAASLGF.

The V call is TRBV4-3, the J call TRBJ2-2; D uncertain. V dropped 0 bases and J dropped 1 base, with 9 bases sitting between them. The germline CDR1 and CDR2 sequences are LGHNA and YSLEER. The CDR3 runs 16 residues. CDR3 sequence reads: CASSQDRTVNTGELFF. The CDR3 DNA reads TGCGCCAGCAGCCAAGACCGGACGGTGAACACCGGGGAGCTGTTTTTT.

This clonotype has a handful of counts. The V call is TRBV7-8, the J call TRBJ1-4; TRBD1 might be the D (6 bases). V lost 1 base and J 8 bases, leaving 14 bases between the germline ends. The germline gives CDR1 SGHVS, CDR2 FQNEAQ. The CDR3 has 15 amino acids. The CDR3 DNA follows: TGTGCCAGCAGCTTAGAGTTGGGGGCTAGGGAAAAACTGTTTTTT. Translating it yields CASSLELGAREKLFF.

The V gene is TRBV7-9, the J gene TRBJ1-1; maybe TRBD1 (6 bases). This CDR3 is 13 amino acids long. Trimming shortened V by 5 bases and J by 8 bases, and 15 bases separated the two germline ends. Germline V gives CDR1 SEHNR, CDR2 FQNEAQ (reference sequence). Here the CDR3 DNA reads TGTGCCAGCAGCCCCCAAGGCAGGGGCGAAGCTTTCTTT. Its protein is CASSPQGRGEAFF.

The V gene is TRBV7-2, the J gene TRBJ2-7, with a tentative D call TRBD1 (6 bases). V dropped 6 bases and J dropped 6 bases, with 15 bases sitting between them. This CDR3 contains 13 residues. From germline, CDR1 is SGHTA and CDR2 FQGNSA. CDR3 amino acids: CASRTGQHGEQYF. The CDR3 coding sequence is TGTGCCAGCAGGACCGGACAGCACGGCGAGCAGTACTTC.